This TCR beta chain was sequenced during a study of shared clonotypes between healthy human individuals. Clones were sequenced by immunoSEQ multiplex PCR, and TCRdb holds only the in-frame ones, with some missing. The repertoire has around 1,900,000 clones, just under 95% of them found once; the top ten carry approximately 1.6%. CD45RO-negative CD8 cells positively selected for CCR7 made up the naive population, which excluded terminally differentiated effector memory CD45RA+ cells. This CDR3 spans 16 amino acids. The germline V and J ends were trimmed by 0 bases and 8 bases, with 18 bases remaining between them. CDR1 is SGHRS and CDR2 is YFSETQ in the germline V gene.

The receptor comes from a man between 18 and 35 years old in good health. Some clones in this sample may be carry-over from other donors' samples. The sample comprised naive CD8+ T cells from PBMCs. The chain carries TRBV5-1 and TRBJ2-1, with a tentative D call TRBD1 (6 bases). For the CDR3, the DNA is TGCGCCAGCAGCTTGGTTGAGGCGGCTAAGGGGGATGAGCAGTTCTTC. Translating gives CASSLVEAAKGDEQFF.